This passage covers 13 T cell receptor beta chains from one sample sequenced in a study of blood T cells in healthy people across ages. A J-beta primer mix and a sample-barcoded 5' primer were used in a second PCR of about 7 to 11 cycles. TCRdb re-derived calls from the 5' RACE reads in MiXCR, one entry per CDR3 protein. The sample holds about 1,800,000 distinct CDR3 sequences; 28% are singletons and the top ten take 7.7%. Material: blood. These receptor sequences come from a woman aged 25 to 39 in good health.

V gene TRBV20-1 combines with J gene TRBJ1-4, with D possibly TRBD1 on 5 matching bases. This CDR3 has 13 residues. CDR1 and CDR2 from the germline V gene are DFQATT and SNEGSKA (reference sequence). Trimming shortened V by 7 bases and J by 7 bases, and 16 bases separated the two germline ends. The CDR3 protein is CSGIGTFGEKLFF. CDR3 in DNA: TGCAGTGGTATCGGGACTTTCGGTGAAAAACTGTTTTTT.

The CDR3 sequence is CATSDPSAASYNEQFF. In DNA form, the CDR3 reads TGTGCCACCAGTGATCCTAGCGCGGCGTCCTACAATGAGCAGTTCTTC. The chain combines TRBV24-1 with TRBJ2-1; the D gene is possibly TRBD2 (6 bases). CDR3 length equals 16 residues. With 3 bases removed from V and 1 base from J, the gap between germline ends came to 12 bases. The germline V gene encodes CDR1 KGHDR and CDR2 SFDVKD.

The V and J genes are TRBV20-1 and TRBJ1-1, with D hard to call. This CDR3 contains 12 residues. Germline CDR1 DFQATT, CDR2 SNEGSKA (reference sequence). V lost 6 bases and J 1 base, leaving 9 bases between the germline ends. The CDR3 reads CSALPGNTEAFF. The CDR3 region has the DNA TGCAGTGCCCTCCCTGGGAACACTGAAGCTTTCTTT.

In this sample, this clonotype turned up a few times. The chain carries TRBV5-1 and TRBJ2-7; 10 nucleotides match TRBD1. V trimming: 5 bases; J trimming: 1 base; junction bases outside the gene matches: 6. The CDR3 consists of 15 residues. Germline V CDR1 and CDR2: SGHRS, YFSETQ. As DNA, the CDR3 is TGCGCCAGCAGTATCGGGACAGGGGTATCCTACGAGCAGTACTTC. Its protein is CASSIGTGVSYEQYF. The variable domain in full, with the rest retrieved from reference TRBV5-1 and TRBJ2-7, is KAGVTQTPRYLIKTRGQQVTLSCSPISGHRSVSWYQQTPGQGLQFLFEYFSETQRNKGNFPGRFSGRQFSNSRSEMNVSTLELGDSALYLCASSIGTGVSYEQYFGPGTRLTVT.

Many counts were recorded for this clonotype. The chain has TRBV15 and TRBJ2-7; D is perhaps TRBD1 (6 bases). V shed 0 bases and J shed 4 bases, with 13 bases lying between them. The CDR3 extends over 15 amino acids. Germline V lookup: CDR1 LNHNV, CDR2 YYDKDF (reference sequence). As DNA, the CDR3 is TGTGCCACCAGCAGAGATTGGGGACAAGTTTACGAGCAGTACTTC. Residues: CATSRDWGQVYEQYF.

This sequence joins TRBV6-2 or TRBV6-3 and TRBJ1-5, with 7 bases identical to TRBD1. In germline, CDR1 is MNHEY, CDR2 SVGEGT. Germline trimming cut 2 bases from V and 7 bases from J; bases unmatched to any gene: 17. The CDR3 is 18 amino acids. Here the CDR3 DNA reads TGTGCCAGCAGTTACGGACGGTGGCAATCGGACAGGAGACAGCCCCAGCATTTT. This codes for CASSYGRWQSDRRQPQHF.

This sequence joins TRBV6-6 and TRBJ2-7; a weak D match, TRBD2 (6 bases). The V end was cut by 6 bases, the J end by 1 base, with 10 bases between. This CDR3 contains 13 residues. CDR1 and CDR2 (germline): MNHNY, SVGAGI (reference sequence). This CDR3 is CASRELASYEQYF. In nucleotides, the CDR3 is TGTGCCAGCAGGGAGCTAGCGTCCTACGAGCAGTACTTC.

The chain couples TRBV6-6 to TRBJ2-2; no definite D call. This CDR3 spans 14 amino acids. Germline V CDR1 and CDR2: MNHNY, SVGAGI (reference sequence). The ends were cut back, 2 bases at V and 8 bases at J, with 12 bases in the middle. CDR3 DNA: TGTGCCAGCAGTTACCCATCGACATTAGGGGAGCTGTTTTTT. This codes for CASSYPSTLGELFF.

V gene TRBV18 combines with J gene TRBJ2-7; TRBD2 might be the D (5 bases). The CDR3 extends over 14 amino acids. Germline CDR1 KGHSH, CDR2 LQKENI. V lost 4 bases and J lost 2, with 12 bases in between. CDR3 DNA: TGTGCCAGCTCACGGGGAGCACAGACCTACGAGCAGTACTTC. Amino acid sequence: CASSRGAQTYEQYF. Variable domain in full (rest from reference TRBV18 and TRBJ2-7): NAGVMQNPRHLVRRRGQEARLRCSPMKGHSHVYWYRQLPEEGLKFMVYLQKENIIDESGMPKERFSAEFPKEGPSILRIQQVVRGDSAAYFCASSRGAQTYEQYFGPGTRLTVT.

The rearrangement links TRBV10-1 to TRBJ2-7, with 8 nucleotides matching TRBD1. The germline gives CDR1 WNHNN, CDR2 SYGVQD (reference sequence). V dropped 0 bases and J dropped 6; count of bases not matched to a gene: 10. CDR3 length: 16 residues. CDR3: CASSESSGTGLGEQYF. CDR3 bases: TGCGCCAGCAGTGAGTCGTCCGGGACAGGACTCGGCGAGCAGTACTTC.

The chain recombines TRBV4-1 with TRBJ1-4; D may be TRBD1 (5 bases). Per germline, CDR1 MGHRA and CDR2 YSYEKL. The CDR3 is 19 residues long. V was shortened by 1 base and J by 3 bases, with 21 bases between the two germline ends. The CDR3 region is CASSQGTTAGMGANEKLFF. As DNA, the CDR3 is TGCGCCAGCAGCCAAGGAACGACAGCTGGGATGGGAGCTAATGAAAAACTGTTTTTT.

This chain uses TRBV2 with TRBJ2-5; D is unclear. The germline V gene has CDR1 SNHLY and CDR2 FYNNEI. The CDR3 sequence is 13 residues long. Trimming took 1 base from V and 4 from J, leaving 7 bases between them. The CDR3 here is CASSEGPTETQYF. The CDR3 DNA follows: TGTGCCAGCAGTGAAGGGCCGACAGAGACCCAGTACTTC.

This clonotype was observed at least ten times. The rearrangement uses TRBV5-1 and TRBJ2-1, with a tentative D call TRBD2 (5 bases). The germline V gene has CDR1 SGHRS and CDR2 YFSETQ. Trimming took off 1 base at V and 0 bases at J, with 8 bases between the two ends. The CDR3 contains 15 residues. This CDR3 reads CASSLQLVSYNEQFF. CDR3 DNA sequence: TGCGCCAGCAGCTTGCAACTAGTCTCCTACAATGAGCAGTTCTTC.